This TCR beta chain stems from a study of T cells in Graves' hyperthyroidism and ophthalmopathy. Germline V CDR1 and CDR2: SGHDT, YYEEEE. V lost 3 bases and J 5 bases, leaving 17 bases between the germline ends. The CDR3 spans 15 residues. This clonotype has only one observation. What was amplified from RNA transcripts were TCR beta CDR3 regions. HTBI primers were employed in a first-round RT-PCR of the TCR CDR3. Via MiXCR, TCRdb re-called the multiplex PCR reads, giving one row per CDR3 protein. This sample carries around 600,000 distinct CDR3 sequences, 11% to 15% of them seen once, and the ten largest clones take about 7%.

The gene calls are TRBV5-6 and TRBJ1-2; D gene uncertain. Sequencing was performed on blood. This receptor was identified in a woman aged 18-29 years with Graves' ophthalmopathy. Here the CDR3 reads CASSYGGALRYGYTF. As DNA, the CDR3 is TGTGCCAGCAGCTATGGAGGAGCCCTGAGATATGGCTACACCTTC. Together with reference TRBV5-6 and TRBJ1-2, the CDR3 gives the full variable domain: DAGVTQSPTHLIKTRGQQVTLRCSPKSGHDTVSWYQQALGQGPQFIFQYYEEEERQRGNFPDRFSGHQFPNYSSELNVNALLLGDSALYLCASSYGGALRYGYTFGSGTRLTVV.